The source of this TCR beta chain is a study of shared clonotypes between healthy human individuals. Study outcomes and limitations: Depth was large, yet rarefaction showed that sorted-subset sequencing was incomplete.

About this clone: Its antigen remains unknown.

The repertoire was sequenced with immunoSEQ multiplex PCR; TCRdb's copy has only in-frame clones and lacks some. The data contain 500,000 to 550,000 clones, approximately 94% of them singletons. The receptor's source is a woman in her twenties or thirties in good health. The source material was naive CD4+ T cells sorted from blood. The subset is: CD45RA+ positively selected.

Here the CDR3 DNA reads TGTGCCACCAGCGGTCAGGGAGCGTTCAACAATCAGCCCCAGCATTTT. Amino acid sequence: CATSGQGAFNNQPQHF. The chain combines TRBV15 with TRBJ1-5; a possible D gene is TRBD1 (5 bases). Per germline, CDR1 LNHNV and CDR2 YYDKDF (reference sequence). Between the trimmed V and J ends, which lost 5 bases and 3 bases, there was a span of 17 bases. CDR3 size: 16 residues.